This T cell receptor beta chain was identified during a study of T cells in localized non-small cell lung cancer. Turning to this clone: Its target is not known.

TCRdb's copy holds only in-frame clones and misses some; the assay was immunoSEQ multiplex PCR. This sample yields approximately 72,000 clones, of which roughly 86% are seen a single time; approximately 13% belongs to the top ten. Study results and limitations: Heterogeneity stays possible, as sequencing covered only one tumor region. Out of the top 100 tumor clones, a median around 56 were seen in adjacent lung. Among blood samples, higher T cell density accompanied longer overall survival.

The germline CDR1 and CDR2 sequences are MNHEY and SMNVEV (reference sequence). CDR3 length: 17 residues. Trimming removed 5 bases from V and 3 bases from J; junction bases left unmatched: 12. The J gene is TRBJ1-4, the V gene TRBV27; TRBD1 matches at 7 bases. The source is a female donor of 60 years or more with stage I lung adenocarcinoma. Specimen: peripheral blood, collected before any cancer treatment. CDR3 bases: TGTGCCAGCAGTCGGGTACAGGGGATGGGGTCTAATGAAAAACTGTTTTTT. Translation gives CASSRVQGMGSNEKLFF.